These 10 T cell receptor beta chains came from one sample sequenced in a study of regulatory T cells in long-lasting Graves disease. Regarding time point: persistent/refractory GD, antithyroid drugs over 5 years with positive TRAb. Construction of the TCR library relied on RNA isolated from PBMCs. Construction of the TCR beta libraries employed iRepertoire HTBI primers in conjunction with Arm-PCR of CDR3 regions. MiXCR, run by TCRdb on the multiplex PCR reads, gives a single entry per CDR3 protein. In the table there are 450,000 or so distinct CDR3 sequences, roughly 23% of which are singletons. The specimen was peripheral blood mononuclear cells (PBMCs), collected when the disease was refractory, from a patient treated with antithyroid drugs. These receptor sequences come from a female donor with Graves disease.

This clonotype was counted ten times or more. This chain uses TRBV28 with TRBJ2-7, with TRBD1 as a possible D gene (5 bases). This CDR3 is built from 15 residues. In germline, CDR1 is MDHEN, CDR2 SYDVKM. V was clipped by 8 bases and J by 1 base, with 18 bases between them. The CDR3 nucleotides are TGTGCCAGCGGTAACAGGTTTGAATGGTCCTACGAGCAGTACTTC. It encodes CASGNRFEWSYEQYF.

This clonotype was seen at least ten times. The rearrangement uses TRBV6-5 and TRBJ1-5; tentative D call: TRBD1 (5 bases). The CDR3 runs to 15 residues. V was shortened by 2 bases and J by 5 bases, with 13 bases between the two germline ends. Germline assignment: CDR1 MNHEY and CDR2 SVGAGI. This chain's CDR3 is CASSYESGHYQPQHF. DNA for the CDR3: TGTGCCAGCAGTTACGAATCAGGACATTATCAGCCCCAGCATTTT.

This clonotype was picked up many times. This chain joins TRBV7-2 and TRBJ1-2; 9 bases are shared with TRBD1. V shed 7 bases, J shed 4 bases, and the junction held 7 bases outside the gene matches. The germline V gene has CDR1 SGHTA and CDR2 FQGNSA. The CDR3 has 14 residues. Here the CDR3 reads CASTDRGGSYGYTF. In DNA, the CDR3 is TGTGCCAGCACCGACAGGGGGGGAAGCTATGGCTACACCTTC.

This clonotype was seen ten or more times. CDR3 coding DNA: TGTGCCAGCAGTCGGTTTTCTGGGGCCAACGTCCTGACTTTC. It codes for CASSRFSGANVLTF. The chain combines TRBV6-1 with TRBJ2-6; D call uncertain. The CDR3 is made up of 14 amino acids. V was pared by 5 bases and J by 1 base, with 6 bases between. Per the germline V gene, CDR1 is MNHNS and CDR2 is SASEGT.

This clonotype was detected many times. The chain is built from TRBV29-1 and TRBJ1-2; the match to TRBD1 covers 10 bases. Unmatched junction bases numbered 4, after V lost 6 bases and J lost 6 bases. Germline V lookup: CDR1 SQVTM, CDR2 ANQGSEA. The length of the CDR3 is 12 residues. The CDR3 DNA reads TGCAGCGTGGGGGACAGGGGCAATGGCTACACCTTC. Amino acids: CSVGDRGNGYTF.

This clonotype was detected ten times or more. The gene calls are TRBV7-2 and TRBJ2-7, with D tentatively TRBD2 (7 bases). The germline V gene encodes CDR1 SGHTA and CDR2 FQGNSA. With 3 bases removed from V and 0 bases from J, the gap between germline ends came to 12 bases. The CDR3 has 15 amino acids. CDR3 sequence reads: CASSFGGASSYEQYF. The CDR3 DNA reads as TGTGCCAGCAGCTTTGGGGGGGCGAGCTCCTACGAGCAGTACTTC.

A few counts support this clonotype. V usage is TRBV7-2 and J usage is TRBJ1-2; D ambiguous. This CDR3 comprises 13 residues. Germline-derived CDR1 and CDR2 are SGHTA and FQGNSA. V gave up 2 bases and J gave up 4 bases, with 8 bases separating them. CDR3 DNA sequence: TGTGCCAGCAGCTTAAGGTCTTCCTATGGCTACACCTTC. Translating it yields CASSLRSSYGYTF.

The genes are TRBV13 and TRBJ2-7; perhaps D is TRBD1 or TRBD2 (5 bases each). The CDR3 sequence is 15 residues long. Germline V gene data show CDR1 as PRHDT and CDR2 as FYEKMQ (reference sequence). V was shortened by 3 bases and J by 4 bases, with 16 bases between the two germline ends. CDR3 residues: CASSFGDVRSYEQYF. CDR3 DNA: TGTGCCAGCAGCTTTGGGGACGTCCGGAGTTACGAGCAGTACTTC.

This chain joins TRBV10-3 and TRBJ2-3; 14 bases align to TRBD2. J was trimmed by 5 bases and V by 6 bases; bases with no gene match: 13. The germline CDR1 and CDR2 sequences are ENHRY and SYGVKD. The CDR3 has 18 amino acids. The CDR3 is CAISDSGLAGGLEDTQYF. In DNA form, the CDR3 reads TGTGCCATCAGCGACTCAGGACTAGCGGGGGGTCTAGAAGATACGCAGTATTTT.

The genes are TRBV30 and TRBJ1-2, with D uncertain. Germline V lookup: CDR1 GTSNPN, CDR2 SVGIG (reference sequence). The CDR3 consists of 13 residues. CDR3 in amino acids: CASLGDSDYGYTF. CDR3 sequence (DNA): TGTGCTTCGCTCGGGGATTCGGACTATGGCTACACCTTC.